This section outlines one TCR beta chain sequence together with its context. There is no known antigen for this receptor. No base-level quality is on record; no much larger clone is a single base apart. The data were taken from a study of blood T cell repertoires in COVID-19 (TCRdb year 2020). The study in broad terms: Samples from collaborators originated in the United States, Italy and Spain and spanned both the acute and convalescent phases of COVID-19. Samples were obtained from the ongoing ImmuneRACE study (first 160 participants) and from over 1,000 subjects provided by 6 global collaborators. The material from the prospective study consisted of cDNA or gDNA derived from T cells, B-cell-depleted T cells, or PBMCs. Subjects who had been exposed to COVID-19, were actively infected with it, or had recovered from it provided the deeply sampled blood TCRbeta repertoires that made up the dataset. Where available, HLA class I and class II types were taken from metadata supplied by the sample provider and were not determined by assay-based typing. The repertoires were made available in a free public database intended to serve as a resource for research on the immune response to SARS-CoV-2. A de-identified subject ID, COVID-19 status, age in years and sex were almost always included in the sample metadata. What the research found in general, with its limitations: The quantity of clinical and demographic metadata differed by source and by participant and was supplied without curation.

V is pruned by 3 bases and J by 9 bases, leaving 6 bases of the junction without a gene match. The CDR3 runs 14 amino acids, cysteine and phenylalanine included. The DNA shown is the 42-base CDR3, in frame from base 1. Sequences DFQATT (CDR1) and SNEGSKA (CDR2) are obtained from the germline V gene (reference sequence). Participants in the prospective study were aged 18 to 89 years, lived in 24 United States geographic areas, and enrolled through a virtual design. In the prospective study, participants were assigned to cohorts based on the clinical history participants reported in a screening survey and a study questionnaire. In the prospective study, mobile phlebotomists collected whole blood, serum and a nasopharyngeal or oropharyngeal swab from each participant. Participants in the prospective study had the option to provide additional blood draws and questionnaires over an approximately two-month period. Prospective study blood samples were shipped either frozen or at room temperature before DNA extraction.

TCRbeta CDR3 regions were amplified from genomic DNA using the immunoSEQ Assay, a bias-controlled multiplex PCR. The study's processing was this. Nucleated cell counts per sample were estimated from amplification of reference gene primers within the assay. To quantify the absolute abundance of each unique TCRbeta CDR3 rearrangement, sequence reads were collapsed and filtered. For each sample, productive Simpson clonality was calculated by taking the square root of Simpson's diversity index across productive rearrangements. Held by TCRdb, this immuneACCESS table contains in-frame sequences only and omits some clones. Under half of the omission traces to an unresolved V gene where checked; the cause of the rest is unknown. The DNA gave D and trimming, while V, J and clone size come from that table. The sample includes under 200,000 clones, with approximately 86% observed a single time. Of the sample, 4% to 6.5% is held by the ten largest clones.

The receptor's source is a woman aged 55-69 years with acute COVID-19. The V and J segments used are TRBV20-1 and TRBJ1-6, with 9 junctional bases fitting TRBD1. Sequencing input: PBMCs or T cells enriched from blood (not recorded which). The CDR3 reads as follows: CSASQTGGSSPLHF. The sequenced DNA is TGCAGTGCTAGTCAGACAGGGGGTAGTTCACCCCTCCACTTT.